The T cell receptor beta chain under discussion was sequenced for a study of early T cells in non-severe SARS-CoV-2 infection. Study details: Bulk RNA taken from unsorted whole blood was sequenced, leaving chains unpaired.

The V and J ends lost 5 bases and 2 bases, in that order; junction bases with no gene match: 8. CDR1 is GTSNPN, CDR2 SVGIG, per germline (reference sequence). The CDR3 runs to 15 residues. This clonotype was picked up one time. cDNA molecules, individually, were tagged with unique molecular identifiers. TCRdb analysed the 5' RACE reads with MiXCR anew, one entry per CDR3 protein. The table has approximately 46,000 distinct CDR3 sequences, 5.5% to 6.5% seen once. The source is an adult who was a healthcare worker with PCR-confirmed SARS-CoV-2 infection or an uninfected control (not recorded which). The sample taken for sequencing was whole blood. The V and J genes are TRBV30 and TRBJ2-2; 7 bases agree with TRBD2. CDR3 protein: CAWQRGRRNTGELFF. The CDR3 DNA sequence: TGTGCCTGGCAGCGGGGACGCAGAAACACCGGGGAGCTGTTTTTT.